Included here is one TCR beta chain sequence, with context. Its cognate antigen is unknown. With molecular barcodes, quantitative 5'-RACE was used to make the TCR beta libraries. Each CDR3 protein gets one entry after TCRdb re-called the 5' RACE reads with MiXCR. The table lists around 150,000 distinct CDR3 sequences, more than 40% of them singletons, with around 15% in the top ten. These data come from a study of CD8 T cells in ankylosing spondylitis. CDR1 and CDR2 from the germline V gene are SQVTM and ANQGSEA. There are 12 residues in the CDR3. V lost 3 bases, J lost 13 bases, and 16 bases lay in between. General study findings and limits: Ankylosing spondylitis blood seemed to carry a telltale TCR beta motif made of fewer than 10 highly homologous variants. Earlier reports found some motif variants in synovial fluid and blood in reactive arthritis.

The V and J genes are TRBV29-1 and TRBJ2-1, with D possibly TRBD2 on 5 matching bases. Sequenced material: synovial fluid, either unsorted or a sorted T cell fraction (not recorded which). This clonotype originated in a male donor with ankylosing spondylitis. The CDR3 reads CSVDPTGRGQFF. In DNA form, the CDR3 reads TGCAGCGTTGACCCGACGGGAAGAGGCCAGTTCTTC.